This T cell receptor beta chain was sequenced during a study of blood T cell repertoires in COVID-19. Study-level information: The samples span acute and convalescent COVID-19 from the United States, Italy and Spain.

The V gene end was trimmed by 4 bases and the J gene end by 8 bases; junction bases not matched to a gene: 4. The CDR3 extends over 14 amino acids. Germline loops: CDR1 SEHNR, CDR2 FQNEAQ (reference sequence). The assay was immunoSEQ multiplex PCR, and TCRdb's table has in-frame clones only and misses some. The sample has more than 110,000 clones, 80% to 85% seen once. The sequence derives from a human donor in a cohort sampled during active COVID-19. Sequences were obtained from peripheral blood. The rearrangement links TRBV7-9 to TRBJ1-6; TRBD1 matches 8 bases. The CDR3 region is CASSSQTGDSPLHF. In nucleotides, the CDR3 is TGTGCCAGCAGCTCTCAGACAGGGGATTCACCCCTCCACTTT.